This T cell receptor (beta chain) was observed in a study of blood T cell repertoires in COVID-19. This CDR3 is 15 amino acids long. V gave up 5 bases and J gave up 3 bases, with 13 bases separating them. Germline CDR1 is SEHNR and CDR2 is FQNEAQ (reference sequence). Generated by immunoSEQ multiplex PCR, the TCRdb table keeps only in-frame clones and is missing some. The sample has about 300,000 clones; 85% to 90% are singletons. Assignments of participants to cohorts depended upon their own reported clinical history. V usage is TRBV7-9 and J usage is TRBJ1-4; weak D call: TRBD1 (5 bases). The clonotype originates from a man between 25 and 39 years old who had recovered from COVID-19. The sample taken for sequencing was PBMCs or T cells enriched from blood (not recorded which). CDR3 sequence (DNA): TGTGCCAGCAGCGACGTTAGGGGCTCTAATGAAAAACTGTTTTTT. Encoded protein: CASSDVRGSNEKLFF.